The following is a T cell receptor (beta chain) sequence with its context. The same CDR3 arises from other DNA sequences in this sample as well. The sample's time point: after dendritic cell vaccination, including at tumor progression/relapse. This sample is part of a study of glioma-infiltrating T cells after dendritic cell vaccination. The CDR3 contains 14 residues. Trimming left V 5 bases short and J 3 bases short, with 11 bases between. From germline, CDR1 is MRHNA and CDR2 SNTAGT. Clones were sequenced by immunoSEQ multiplex PCR, and TCRdb holds only the in-frame ones, with some missing. The sample consists of 80,000 to 95,000 clones, 85% of them appearing once.

The rearrangement uses TRBV6-4 and TRBJ2-1, with D perhaps matching TRBD2 (7 bases). This sequence originates from a human donor with glioblastoma. The sample in question was blood, obtained after dendritic cell vaccination. The CDR3: CASSRGGDYNEQFF. In DNA, the CDR3 is TGTGCCAGCAGTCGAGGGGGGGACTACAATGAGCAGTTCTTC.